The rows below give T cell receptor beta chains drawn from one sample of a study of cytomegalovirus exposure and HLA in healthy donors. The table came from immunoSEQ multiplex PCR; TCRdb's copy has only in-frame clones and leaves some out. The sample has about 180,000 clones; about three quarters are singletons. The sample comprised PBMCs. The receptors stem from a man in his forties in good health and CMV-seronegative. Both conserved end residues are part of each CDR3.

J: TRBJ2-7; V: TRBV14; CDR3: CASSQELRRTAGGEQYF
J: TRBJ1-3; V: TRBV2; CDR3: CASSLDGSGNTIYF
J: TRBJ2-7; V: TRBV7-9; CDR3: CASSFTGRSSYEQYF
J: TRBJ2-3; V: TRBV9; CDR3: CASSLAGGTDTQYF
J: TRBJ1-5; V: TRBV27; CDR3: CARGWGRGNQPQHF
J: TRBJ2-7; V: TRBV19; CDR3: CASSRQRGTEPYF
J: TRBJ2-3; V: TRBV2; CDR3: CASSALGSAGTDTQYF
J: TRBJ2-7; V: TRBV7-2; CDR3: CASSNGLAGDEQYF
J: TRBJ2-7; V: TRBV5-5; CDR3: CASSDRLADLYEQYF
J: TRBJ1-6; V: TRBV4-1; CDR3: CASSSRPDTTYNSPLHF
J: TRBJ2-5; V: TRBV9; CDR3: CASSVDLLAEETQYF
J: TRBJ2-1; V: TRBV7-6; CDR3: CASSLTEAPYNEQFF
J: TRBJ2-5; V: TRBV7-2; CDR3: CASSDKGIDREEKETQYF
J: TRBJ1-1; V: TRBV7-6; CDR3: CASSLAGGNTEAFF
J: TRBJ2-2; V: TRBV4-1; CDR3: CASSQVGQGHTGELFF
J: TRBJ1-1; V: TRBV19; CDR3: CASSMGQGNTEAFF
J: TRBJ2-5; V: TRBV23-1; CDR3: CASSQTGAEETQYF
J: TRBJ2-1; V: TRBV10-3; CDR3: CAITGQGLAYNEQFF
J: TRBJ1-4; V: TRBV6-6; CDR3: CASSYSGREGKKLFF
J: TRBJ2-1; V: TRBV4-1; CDR3: CASSQVYNEQFF
J: TRBJ2-5; V: TRBV9; CDR3: CASSVDPYQETQYF
J: TRBJ2-1; V: TRBV4-3; CDR3: CASSRTSGSSYNEQFF
J: TRBJ2-2; V: TRBV7-2; CDR3: CASSFYMNTGELFF
J: TRBJ2-1; V: TRBV2; CDR3: CASSILAGVGGEQFF
J: TRBJ2-2; V: TRBV6-5; CDR3: CAIPSVPGELFF
J: TRBJ1-6; V: TRBV2; CDR3: CASSEQGGRVNSPLHF
J: TRBJ2-7; V: TRBV6-5; CDR3: CASSYGDRRAEQYF
J: TRBJ1-4; V: TRBV18; CDR3: CASSLDRGSEKLFF
J: TRBJ1-4; V: TRBV11-3; CDR3: CASSLARLANEKLFF
J: TRBJ2-1; V: TRBV6-5; CDR3: CASTQTRTLGEQFF
J: TRBJ2-1; V: TRBV29-1; CDR3: CSVETPPGLAGVPYNEQFF
J: TRBJ1-4; V: TRBV7-9; CDR3: CASSHPGTGEREKLFF
J: TRBJ1-3; V: TRBV6-5; CDR3: CASSSSKQGIRNTIYF
J: TRBJ1-6; V: TRBV21-1; CDR3: CASTTTEPRAPLHF
J: TRBJ2-5; V: TRBV2; CDR3: CASSRDFGSTQYF
J: TRBJ2-2; V: TRBV27; CDR3: CASGRTGQGTGELFF
J: TRBJ2-5; V: TRBV6-5; CDR3: CASSQIGGVETQYF
J: TRBJ2-1; V: TRBV19; CDR3: CASSIRTGTGLGNEQFF
J: TRBJ2-2; V: TRBV7-2; CDR3: CASSPQGAGTGELFF
J: TRBJ2-3; V: TRBV19; CDR3: CASSIGHSTDTQYF
J: TRBJ1-4; V: TRBV9; CDR3: CASSRGQGAGEKLFF
J: TRBJ2-2; V: TRBV29-1; CDR3: CSARQERNTGELFF
J: TRBJ2-5; V: TRBV7-2; CDR3: CASGKGGSLKTQYF
J: TRBJ2-5; V: TRBV4-1; CDR3: CASSQAVGSGRPYERYF
J: TRBJ2-2; V: TRBV19; CDR3: CASSIGTRNTGELFF
J: TRBJ2-1; V: TRBV27; CDR3: CASSAFLAGGTYNEQFF
J: TRBJ1-2; V: TRBV19; CDR3: CASSIAGERRGYTF
J: TRBJ2-6; V: TRBV7-6; CDR3: CASSLGRGLDSGANVLTF
J: TRBJ2-1; V: TRBV7-2; CDR3: CASSLVLAGFIEQFF
J: TRBJ2-3; V: TRBV25-1; CDR3: CASSDGADTQYF
J: TRBJ2-1; V: TRBV30; CDR3: CAWGVGQGEYNEQFF
J: TRBJ1-6; V: TRBV6-5; CDR3: CASRPGSYNSPLHF
J: TRBJ2-7; V: TRBV12-5; CDR3: CASGLDVWDRGSGEQYF
J: TRBJ2-3; V: TRBV5-1; CDR3: CASSSLSGGADTQYF
J: TRBJ2-6; V: TRBV18; CDR3: CASSPPQSGANVLTF